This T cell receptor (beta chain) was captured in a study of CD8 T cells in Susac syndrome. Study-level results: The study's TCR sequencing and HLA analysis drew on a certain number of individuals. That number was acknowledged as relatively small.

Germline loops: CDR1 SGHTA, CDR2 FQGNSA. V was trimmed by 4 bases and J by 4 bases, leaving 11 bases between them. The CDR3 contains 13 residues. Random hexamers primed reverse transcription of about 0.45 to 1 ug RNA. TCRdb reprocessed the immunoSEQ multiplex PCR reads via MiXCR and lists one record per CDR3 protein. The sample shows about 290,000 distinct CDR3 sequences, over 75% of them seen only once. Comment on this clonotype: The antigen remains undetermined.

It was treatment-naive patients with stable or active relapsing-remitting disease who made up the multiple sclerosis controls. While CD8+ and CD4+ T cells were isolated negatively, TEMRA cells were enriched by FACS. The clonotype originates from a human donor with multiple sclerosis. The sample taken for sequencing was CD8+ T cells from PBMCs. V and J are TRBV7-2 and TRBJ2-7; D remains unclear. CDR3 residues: CASSSTPAYEQYF. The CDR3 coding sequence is TGTGCCAGCAGCTCCACGCCAGCGTACGAGCAGTACTTC.